This passage covers 16 T cell receptor beta chains from one sample sequenced in a study of T cells after yellow fever vaccination. TCRdb called the 5' RACE reads again in MiXCR, with one record for every CDR3 protein. The data contain 300,000 to 400,000 distinct CDR3 sequences, 12% of them singletons. This sample comprised CD4+ T cells sorted from PBMCs, obtained 15 days after the yellow fever booster vaccination. These receptors were collected from a man between 18 and 35 years old who received the YFV17D yellow fever vaccine.

V gene TRBV5-1 combines with J gene TRBJ2-7; the D call may be TRBD1 or TRBD2 (5 bases each). This CDR3 contains 20 residues. The germline V and J ends were trimmed by 0 bases and 0 bases, with 25 bases remaining between them. Germline CDR1 reads SGHRS; CDR2 reads YFSETQ. DNA of the CDR3: TGCGCCAGCAGCTTGGCCTCCTCGTCGCCGGGACCCATGAGCTCCTACGAGCAGTACGTC. Its translation: CASSLASSSPGPMSSYEQYV.

The CDR3 spells CASSGVLAGEQYF. The CDR3 bases are TGTGCCAGCAGCGGTGTTTTGGCAGGGGAGCAGTACTTC. The chain combines TRBV12-3 or TRBV12-4 with TRBJ2-7, with D perhaps TRBD1 (5 bases). The V gene lost 6 bases and the J gene lost 7 bases, with 16 bases spanning the gap. CDR3 size: 13 residues.

This clonotype was seen repeatedly, ten times or more. V and J are TRBV5-1 and TRBJ2-1, with D perhaps given as TRBD1 or TRBD2 (5 bases each). Trimming left V 4 bases short and J 3 bases short, with 11 bases between. The length of the CDR3 is 14 residues. The germline V gene encodes CDR1 SGHRS and CDR2 YFSETQ. The CDR3: CASSARDGYNEQFF. The CDR3 DNA reads as TGCGCCAGCAGCGCCCGGGACGGCTACAATGAGCAGTTCTTC.

At least ten counts were recorded for this clonotype. The chain carries TRBV4-1 and TRBJ2-2, with D possibly matching TRBD2 (6 bases). In germline, CDR1 is MGHRA, CDR2 YSYEKL. The CDR3 is 15 residues long. V shed 5 bases and J shed 1 base, with 11 bases lying between them. The DNA of the CDR3 is TGCGCCAGCAGCAGGGGACTTTTGAACACCGGGGAGCTGTTTTTT. This sequence encodes CASSRGLLNTGELFF.

The genes are TRBV24-1 and TRBJ2-1, with 14 nucleotides matching TRBD2. The CDR3 runs 13 residues. V shed 10 bases and J 5 bases; nucleotides not matched to a gene: 0. From germline, CDR1 is KGHDR and CDR2 SFDVKD. In nucleotides, the CDR3 is TGTGCCACGGGACTAGCGGGGGACAATGAGCAGTTCTTC. It translates to CATGLAGDNEQFF.

The DNA of the CDR3 is TGTGCCAGCAGCAAAGACAAATGGGATGAGCAGTTCTTC. It codes for CASSKDKWDEQFF. The chain has TRBV21-1 and TRBJ2-1. TRBV21-1 is a pseudogene locus. This CDR3 region has 13 residues.

Comment on this clonotype: A junction end diverges from the germline sequence, so it may reflect a read error. In nucleotides, the CDR3 is TGCGCCAGCAGCTTCCGCAGCTCCGGGGAGCTGATTTTT. As protein: CASSFRSSGELIF. V is TRBV5-1 and J is TRBJ2-2, with a weak D call TRBD2 (5 bases). Germline V gene lookup returns CDR1 SGHRS and CDR2 YFSETQ. CDR3 size: 13 residues.

The sample holds a few counts of this clonotype. The CDR3 nucleotides read TGTGCCAGTAGTCGGCAGGGGGGTACCACAGATACGCAGTATTTT. Its protein product is CASSRQGGTTDTQYF. The chain carries TRBV19 and TRBJ2-3, with D possibly matching TRBD1 (7 bases). Trimming shortened V by 5 bases and J by 2 bases, and 14 bases separated the two germline ends. CDR3 length equals 15 residues. Germline assignment: CDR1 LNHDA and CDR2 SQIVND (reference sequence).

This clonotype showed up many times. The rearrangement links TRBV7-9 to TRBJ2-1, with D possibly being TRBD1 (6 bases). In germline, CDR1 is SEHNR, CDR2 FQNEAQ (reference sequence). The CDR3 spans 15 residues. V was clipped by 1 base and J by 2 bases, with 9 bases between them. CDR3 amino acids: CASSLGRGPYNEQFF. In DNA form, the CDR3 reads TGTGCCAGCAGCTTAGGCAGGGGACCCTACAATGAGCAGTTCTTC. The full variable domain, rest sourced from reference TRBV7-9 and TRBJ2-1, is DTGVSQNPRHKITKRGQNVTFRCDPISEHNRLYWYRQTLGQGPEFLTYFQNEAQLEKSRLLSDRFSAERPKGSFSTLEIQRTEQGDSAMYLCASSLGRGPYNEQFFGPGTRLTVL.

This clonotype showed up just a few times. The chain employs TRBV5-1 and TRBJ2-3, with D hard to call. Germline V gives CDR1 SGHRS, CDR2 YFSETQ. The CDR3 sequence is 15 residues long. The ends were cut back, 0 bases at V and 0 bases at J, with 8 bases in the middle. CDR3 bases: TGCGCCAGCAGCTTGGATCCAACTAGCACAGATACGCAGTATTTT. Amino acids: CASSLDPTSTDTQYF.

This sequence joins TRBV2 and TRBJ2-1; 7 positions agree with TRBD1. Losses at the gene ends were 6 bases for V and 5 bases for J; bases not matched to a gene: 4. CDR1 and CDR2 (germline): SNHLY, FYNNEI. CDR3 length: 13 amino acids. The CDR3 protein is CASSGDRDNEQFF. The CDR3 DNA sequence: TGTGCCAGCAGCGGCGACAGGGACAATGAGCAGTTCTTC.

This clonotype was detected many times. The gene calls are TRBV28 and TRBJ1-4; tentative D call: TRBD1 (6 bases). CDR3 length: 16 amino acids. Germline values: CDR1 MDHEN, CDR2 SYDVKM. Deletions cut 4 bases from V and 5 bases from J, with 17 bases between. The DNA of the CDR3 is TGTGCCAGCAGTTCTCCGGGGATGGGGGCGAATGAAAAACTGTTTTTT. It codes for CASSSPGMGANEKLFF.

In this sample, this clonotype turned up many times. J is TRBJ2-7 and V is TRBV7-2; D is perhaps TRBD1 (6 bases). The CDR3 extends over 14 amino acids. CDR1 and CDR2 from the germline V gene are SGHTA and FQGNSA. The germline V and J ends were trimmed by 1 base and 1 base, with 8 bases remaining between them. The CDR3 coding sequence is TGTGCCAGCAGCTTAGTTAGGGGGTCCTACGAGCAGTACTTC. Translating it yields CASSLVRGSYEQYF.

V usage is TRBV7-2 and J usage is TRBJ2-1, with TRBD2 matching over 9 bases. This CDR3 is 17 amino acids long. Germline trimming cut 1 base from V and 0 bases from J; bases unmatched to any gene: 4. Germline V gene lookup returns CDR1 SGHTA and CDR2 FQGNSA. The CDR3 coding sequence is TGTGCCAGCAGCTTAGAGCTAGCGGGGAGCTCCTACAATGAGCAGTTCTTC. The encoded protein is CASSLELAGSSYNEQFF.

This clonotype occurred many times. This sequence joins TRBV7-2 and TRBJ2-3; 7 positions match TRBD2. Trimming took 1 base from V and 2 from J; bases not matched to a gene: 12. Germline CDR1 is SGHTA and CDR2 is FQGNSA. This CDR3 is built from 18 residues. CDR3 coding DNA: TGTGCCAGCAGCTTAGGGGGCGGGACTACGGCTTACACAGATACGCAGTATTTT. This gives the protein CASSLGGGTTAYTDTQYF.

V usage is TRBV24-1 and J usage is TRBJ2-3, with D perhaps TRBD2 (6 bases). Germline assignment: CDR1 KGHDR and CDR2 SFDVKD. CDR3 size: 17 residues. Trimming took off 4 bases at V and 0 bases at J, with 16 bases between the two ends. The CDR3 DNA reads as TGTGCCACCAGTGACCGACCAGGGAGGAGGAGCACAGATACGCAGTATTTT. This codes for CATSDRPGRRSTDTQYF.